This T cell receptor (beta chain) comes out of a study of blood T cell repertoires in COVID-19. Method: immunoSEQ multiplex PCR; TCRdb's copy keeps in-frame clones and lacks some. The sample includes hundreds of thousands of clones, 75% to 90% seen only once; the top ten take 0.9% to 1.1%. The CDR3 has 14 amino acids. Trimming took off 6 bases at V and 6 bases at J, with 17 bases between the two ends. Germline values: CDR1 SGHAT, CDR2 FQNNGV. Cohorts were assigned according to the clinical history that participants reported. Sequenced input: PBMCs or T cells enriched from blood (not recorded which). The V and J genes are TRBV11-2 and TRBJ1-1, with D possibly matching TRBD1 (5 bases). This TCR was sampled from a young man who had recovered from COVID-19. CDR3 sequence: CASRGGGSRSEAFF. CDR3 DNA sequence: TGTGCCAGCAGGGGTGGGGGGTCGAGGTCTGAAGCTTTCTTT.